This TCR beta chain was recorded in a study of cytomegalovirus exposure and HLA in healthy donors. V was clipped by 8 bases and J by 2 bases, with 13 bases between them. Germline-derived CDR1 and CDR2 are WNHNN and SYGVQD (reference sequence). This CDR3 has 14 amino acids. Note on this clone: The antigen remains unidentified.

General study points: In an earlier analysis, productive rearrangement rates for most beta V segments clustered near 87% or 30%. Three CMV-associated chains proved CMV antigen-specific in vitro.

Primers: 60 Vbeta forward and 13 Jbeta reverse. Clones were read by immunoSEQ multiplex PCR, and TCRdb kept only the in-frame ones, dropping some. The table has about 150,000 clones, approximately 8.9% seen once. Material: PBMCs. The TCR originated in a woman in her thirties or forties in good health and CMV-seropositive. The chain joins TRBV10-1 to TRBJ1-5; D is unclear. CDR3 protein: CASPPRVCNQPQHF. As DNA, the CDR3 is TGCGCCAGCCCACCTCGAGTATGCAATCAGCCCCAGCATTTT.